The entry below describes one T cell receptor beta chain. This record belongs to a study of control samples from healthy donors and cancer patients. Sequencing was performed with immunoSEQ multiplex PCR; in TCRdb, only in-frame clones are kept and a portion is missing. The profile shows 90,000 to 100,000 clones, 82% of them singletons. V was pared by 8 bases and J by 7 bases, with 9 bases between. Germline V CDR1 and CDR2: LGHDT, YNNKEL (reference sequence). There are 12 residues in the CDR3. The chain recombines TRBV3-1 (or the pseudogene TRBV3-2) with TRBJ1-6, with D perhaps matching TRBD1 (6 bases). This TCR derives from a man between 60 and 70 years old in good health. The source material was blood. The CDR3 DNA follows: TGTGCCAGCGCCGGGACAAATTCACCCCTCCACTTT. Its translation: CASAGTNSPLHF.